This T cell receptor beta chain was identified during a study of T-cell memory formation after mild COVID-19. Study summary: TCR clusters were mostly confined to one donor each.

This clonotype was counted a few times. Trimming cost V 6 bases and J 1 base, with 15 bases left between them. CDR1 is SGHVS and CDR2 is FNYEAQ in the germline V gene. The length of the CDR3 is 15 residues. TCRdb re-derived calls from the 5' RACE reads in MiXCR, one entry per CDR3 protein. The table has approximately 260,000 distinct CDR3 sequences, more than 15% seen once. The rearrangement links TRBV7-6 to TRBJ1-1, with D unclear. The origin of this receptor is a man between 18 and 35 years old who had mild COVID-19 (a few samples of this study predate the infection). Cell type and time point are not known. The sequenced material came from PBMCs or a T cell subset sorted from them (not recorded which). In nucleotides, the CDR3 is TGTGCCAGCAGAGGGTTCCTCGCCGGGAACACTGAAGCTTTCTTT. This codes for CASRGFLAGNTEAFF.